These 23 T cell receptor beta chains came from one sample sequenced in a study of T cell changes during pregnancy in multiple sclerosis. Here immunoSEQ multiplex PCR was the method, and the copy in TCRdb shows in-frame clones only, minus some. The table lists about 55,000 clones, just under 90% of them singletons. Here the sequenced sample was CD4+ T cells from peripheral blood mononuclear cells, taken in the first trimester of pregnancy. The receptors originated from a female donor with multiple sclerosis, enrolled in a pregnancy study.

DNA of the CDR3: TGTGCCAGCACCCAGGGGCTAACACCCTACGAGCAGTACTTC. It specifies CASTQGLTPYEQYF. J is TRBJ2-7 and V is TRBV7-2; TRBD1 is a possible D gene (6 bases). Germline V gives CDR1 SGHTA, CDR2 FQGNSA. Trimming removed 7 bases from V and 2 bases from J, with 15 bases in between. CDR3 length equals 14 residues.

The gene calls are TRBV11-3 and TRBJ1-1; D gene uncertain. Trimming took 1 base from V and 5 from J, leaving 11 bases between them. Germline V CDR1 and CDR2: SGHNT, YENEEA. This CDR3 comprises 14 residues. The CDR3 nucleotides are TGTGCCAGCAGCTTAGCGGGGTTGGGGACTGAAGCTTTCTTT. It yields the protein CASSLAGLGTEAFF.

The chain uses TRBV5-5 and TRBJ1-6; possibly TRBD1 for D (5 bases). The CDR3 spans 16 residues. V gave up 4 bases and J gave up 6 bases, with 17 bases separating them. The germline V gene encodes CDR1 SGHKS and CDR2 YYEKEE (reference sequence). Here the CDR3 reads CASSPGRERGNSPLHF. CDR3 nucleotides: TGTGCCAGCAGCCCGGGCCGGGAGAGGGGTAATTCACCCCTCCACTTT.

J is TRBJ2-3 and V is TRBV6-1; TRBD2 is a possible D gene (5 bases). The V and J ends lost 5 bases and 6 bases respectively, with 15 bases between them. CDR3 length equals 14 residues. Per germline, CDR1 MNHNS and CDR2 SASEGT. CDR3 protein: CASSTLGELDTQYF. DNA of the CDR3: TGTGCCAGCAGTACCCTCGGGGAGTTGGATACGCAGTATTTT.

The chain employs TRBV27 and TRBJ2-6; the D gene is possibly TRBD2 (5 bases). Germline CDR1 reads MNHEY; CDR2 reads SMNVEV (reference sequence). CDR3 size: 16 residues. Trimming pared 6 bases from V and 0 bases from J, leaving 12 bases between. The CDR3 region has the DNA TGTGCCAGCAGCCGGGATTCCCCCTCTGGGGCCAACGTCCTGACTTTC. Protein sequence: CASSRDSPSGANVLTF. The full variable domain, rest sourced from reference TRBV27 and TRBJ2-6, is EAQVTQNPRYLITVTGKKLTVTCSQNMNHEYMSWYRQDPGLGLRQIYYSMNVEVTDKGDVPEGYKVSRKEKRNFPLILESPSPNQTSLYFCASSRDSPSGANVLTFGAGSRLTVL.

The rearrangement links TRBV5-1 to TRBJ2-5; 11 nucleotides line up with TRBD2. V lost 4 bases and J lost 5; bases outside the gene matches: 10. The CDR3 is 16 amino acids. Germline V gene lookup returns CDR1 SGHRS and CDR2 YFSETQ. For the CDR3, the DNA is TGCGCCAGCAGCACCTTAGCGGGGGGGCCTTCCGAGACCCAGTACTTC. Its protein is CASSTLAGGPSETQYF. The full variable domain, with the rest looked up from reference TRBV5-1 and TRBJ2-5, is KAGVTQTPRYLIKTRGQQVTLSCSPISGHRSVSWYQQTPGQGLQFLFEYFSETQRNKGNFPGRFSGRQFSNSRSEMNVSTLELGDSALYLCASSTLAGGPSETQYFGPGTRLLVL.

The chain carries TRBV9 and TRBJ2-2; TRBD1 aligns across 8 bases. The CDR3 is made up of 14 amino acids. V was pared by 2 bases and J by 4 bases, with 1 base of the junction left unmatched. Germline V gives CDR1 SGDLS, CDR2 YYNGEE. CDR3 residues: CASSVDRGTGELFF. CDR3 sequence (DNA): TGTGCCAGCAGCGTCGACAGGGGCACCGGGGAGCTGTTTTTT.

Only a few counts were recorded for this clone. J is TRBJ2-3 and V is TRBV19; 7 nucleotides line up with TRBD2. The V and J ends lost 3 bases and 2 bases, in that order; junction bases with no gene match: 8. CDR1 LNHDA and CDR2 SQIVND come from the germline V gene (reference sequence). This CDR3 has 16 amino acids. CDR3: CASSIEGEGPTDTQYF. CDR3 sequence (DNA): TGTGCCAGTAGTATCGAAGGGGAGGGCCCCACAGATACGCAGTATTTT.

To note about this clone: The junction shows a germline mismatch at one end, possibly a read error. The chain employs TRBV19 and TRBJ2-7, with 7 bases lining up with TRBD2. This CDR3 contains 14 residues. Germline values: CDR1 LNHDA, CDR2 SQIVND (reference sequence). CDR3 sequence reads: CASSLERGPYEQYF. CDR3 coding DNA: TGTGCCAGTAGTCTAGAGCGGGGCCCATACGAGCAGTACTTC.

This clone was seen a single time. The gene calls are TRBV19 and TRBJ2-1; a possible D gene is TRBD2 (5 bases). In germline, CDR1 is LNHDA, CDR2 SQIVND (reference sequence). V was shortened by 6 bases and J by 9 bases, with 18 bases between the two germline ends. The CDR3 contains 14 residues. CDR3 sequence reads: CASRGSGVIGEQFF. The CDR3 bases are TGTGCCAGTAGGGGAAGCGGTGTAATTGGTGAGCAGTTCTTC.

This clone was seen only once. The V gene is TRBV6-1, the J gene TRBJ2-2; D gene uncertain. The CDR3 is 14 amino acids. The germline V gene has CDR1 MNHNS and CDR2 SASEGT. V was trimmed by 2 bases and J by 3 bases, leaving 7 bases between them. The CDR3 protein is CASSEQSHTGELFF. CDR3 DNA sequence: TGTGCCAGCAGTGAACAGTCCCACACCGGGGAGCTGTTTTTT.

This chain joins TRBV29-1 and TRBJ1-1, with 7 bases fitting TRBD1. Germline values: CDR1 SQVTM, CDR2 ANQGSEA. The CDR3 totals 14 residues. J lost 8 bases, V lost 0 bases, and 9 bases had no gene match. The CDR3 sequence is CSVEEEQGHREAFF. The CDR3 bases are TGCAGCGTTGAAGAGGAACAGGGGCATCGAGAAGCTTTCTTT.

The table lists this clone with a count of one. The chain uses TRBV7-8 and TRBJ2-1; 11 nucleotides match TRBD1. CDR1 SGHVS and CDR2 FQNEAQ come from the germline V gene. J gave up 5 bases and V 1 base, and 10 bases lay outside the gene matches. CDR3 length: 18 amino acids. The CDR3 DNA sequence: TGTGCCAGCAGCTTAGTCTTCCCGGGACAGGGGGTCCACAATGAGCAGTTCTTC. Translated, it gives CASSLVFPGQGVHNEQFF.

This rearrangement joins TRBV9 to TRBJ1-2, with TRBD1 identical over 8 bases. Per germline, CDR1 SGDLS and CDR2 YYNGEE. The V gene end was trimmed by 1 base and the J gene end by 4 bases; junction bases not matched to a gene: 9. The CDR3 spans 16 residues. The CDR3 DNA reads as TGTGCCAGCAGCGTAACCCCTACAGGGGGGCTCTATGGCTACACCTTC. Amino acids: CASSVTPTGGLYGYTF.

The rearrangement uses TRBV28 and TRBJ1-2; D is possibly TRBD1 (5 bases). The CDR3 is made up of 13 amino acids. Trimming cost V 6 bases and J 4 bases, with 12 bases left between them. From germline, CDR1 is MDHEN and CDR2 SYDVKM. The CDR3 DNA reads TGTGCCAGCAGCCTAGGGGCGCGCTATGGCTACACCTTC. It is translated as CASSLGARYGYTF.

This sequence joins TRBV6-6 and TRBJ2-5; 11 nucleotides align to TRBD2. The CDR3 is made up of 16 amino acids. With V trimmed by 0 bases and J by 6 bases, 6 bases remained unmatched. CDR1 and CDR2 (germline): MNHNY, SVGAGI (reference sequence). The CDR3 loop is CASSYSIAGGLKTQYF. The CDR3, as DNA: TGTGCCAGCAGTTACTCGATAGCGGGGGGGCTGAAGACCCAGTACTTC.

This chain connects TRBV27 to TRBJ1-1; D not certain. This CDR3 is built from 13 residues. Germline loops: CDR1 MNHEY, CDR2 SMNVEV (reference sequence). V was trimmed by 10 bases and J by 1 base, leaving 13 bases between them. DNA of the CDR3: TGTGCCACCCGGACTAAGTCGAACACTGAAGCTTTCTTT. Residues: CATRTKSNTEAFF.

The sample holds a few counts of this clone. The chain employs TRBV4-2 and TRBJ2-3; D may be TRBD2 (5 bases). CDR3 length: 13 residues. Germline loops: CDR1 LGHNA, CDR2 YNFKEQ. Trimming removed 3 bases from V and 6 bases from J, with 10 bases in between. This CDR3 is CASSQGLADTQYF. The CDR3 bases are TGTGCCAGCAGCCAGGGATTAGCGGATACGCAGTATTTT.

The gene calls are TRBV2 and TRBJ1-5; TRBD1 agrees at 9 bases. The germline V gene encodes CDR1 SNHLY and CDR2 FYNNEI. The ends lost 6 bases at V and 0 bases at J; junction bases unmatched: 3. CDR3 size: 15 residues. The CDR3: CASRLQGASNQPQHF. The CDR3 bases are TGTGCCAGCAGGTTACAGGGGGCTAGCAATCAGCCCCAGCATTTT.

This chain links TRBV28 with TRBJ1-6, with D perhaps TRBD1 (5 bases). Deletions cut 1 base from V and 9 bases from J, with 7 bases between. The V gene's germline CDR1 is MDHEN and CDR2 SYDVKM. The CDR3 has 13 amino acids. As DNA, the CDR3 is TGTGCCAGCAGTTTATTCGGGGGTTCACCCCTCCACTTT. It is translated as CASSLFGGSPLHF. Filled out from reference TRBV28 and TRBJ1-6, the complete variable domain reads DVKVTQSSRYLVKRTGEKVFLECVQDMDHENMFWYRQDPGLGLRLIYFSYDVKMKEKGDIPEGYSVSREKKERFSLILESASTNQTSMYLCASSLFGGSPLHFGNGTRLTVT.

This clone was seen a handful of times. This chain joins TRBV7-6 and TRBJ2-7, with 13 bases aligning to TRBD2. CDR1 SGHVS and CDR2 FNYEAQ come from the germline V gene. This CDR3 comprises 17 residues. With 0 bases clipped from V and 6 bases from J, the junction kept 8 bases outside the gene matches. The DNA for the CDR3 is TGTGCCAGCAGCTTAGCACTACTAGCGGGAGGGCCGTCCGAGCAGTACTTC. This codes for CASSLALLAGGPSEQYF.

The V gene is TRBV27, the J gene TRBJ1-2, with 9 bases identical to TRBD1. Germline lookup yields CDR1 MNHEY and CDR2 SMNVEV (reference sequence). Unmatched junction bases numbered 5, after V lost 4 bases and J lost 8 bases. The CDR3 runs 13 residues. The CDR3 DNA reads TGTGCCAGCAGTTCACAGGGGGCGCGGGGCTACACCTTC. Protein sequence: CASSSQGARGYTF.

This CDR3 reads CASSLRTGDSPLHF. The CDR3 nucleotides are TGTGCCAGCAGCCTACGGACAGGGGACTCACCCCTCCACTTT. The V and J genes are TRBV11-3 and TRBJ1-6, with 9 bases identical to TRBD1. The CDR3 sequence is 14 residues long. Per germline, CDR1 SGHNT and CDR2 YENEEA. Unmatched junction bases numbered 6, after V lost 5 bases and J lost 10 bases.